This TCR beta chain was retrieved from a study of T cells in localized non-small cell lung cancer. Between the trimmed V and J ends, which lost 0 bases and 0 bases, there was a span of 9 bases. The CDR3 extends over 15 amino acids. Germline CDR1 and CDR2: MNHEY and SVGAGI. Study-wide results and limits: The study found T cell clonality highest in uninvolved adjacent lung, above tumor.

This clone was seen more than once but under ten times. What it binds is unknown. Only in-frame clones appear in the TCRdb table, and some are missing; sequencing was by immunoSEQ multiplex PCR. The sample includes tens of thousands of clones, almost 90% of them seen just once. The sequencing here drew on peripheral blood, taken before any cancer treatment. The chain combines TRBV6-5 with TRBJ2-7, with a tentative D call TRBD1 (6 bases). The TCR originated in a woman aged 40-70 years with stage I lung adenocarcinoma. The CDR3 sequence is CASSYSLDSSYEQYF. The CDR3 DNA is TGTGCCAGCAGTTACTCCCTGGACAGCTCCTACGAGCAGTACTTC.